This T cell receptor beta chain was recorded in a study of blood T cell repertoires in COVID-19. Study summary: Material from acute and convalescent COVID-19 was sourced from the United States, Italy and Spain. The analysed material was cDNA or gDNA that came from T cells, B-cell-depleted T cells, or PBMCs.

In the study's own analysis: Reference gene primers were amplified, and this amplification served to estimate nucleated cell counts. The protocol was immunoSEQ multiplex PCR, while the TCRdb copy is restricted to in-frame clones and leaves out a portion. That table furnishes V, J and clone size, whereas the DNA furnished D and trimming. Of just over 150,000 clones in the sample, around 85% were seen once. Sequencing used peripheral blood. The source of this sequence is a human donor with acute or convalescent COVID-19. The donor label of this sample is uncertain.

The CDR3 loop is CASSFSGNTGELFF. CDR3 in DNA: TGTGCCAGCAGCTTCTCGGGAAACACCGGGGAGCTGTTTTTT. The rearrangement uses TRBV11-3 and TRBJ2-2; perhaps TRBD2 as D (5 bases). Germline CDR1 is SGHNT and CDR2 is YENEEA. This CDR3 comprises 14 residues. V lost 3 bases to trimming and J lost 2 bases, with 7 bases between them.